The following is a T cell receptor (beta chain) sequence with its context. The antigen remains unidentified. Researchers ran the PCR with 60 Vbeta and 13 Jbeta primers. Sequencing used immunoSEQ multiplex PCR; TCRdb keeps in-frame clones, though not all of them. The sample contains more than 150,000 clones, roughly 84% of which appear only once. These data are taken from a study of cytomegalovirus exposure and HLA in healthy donors. Study results and limitations: Most TCR sequences were uncommon, yet certain public TCRs appeared in many donors. It was assumed in the presence/absence analyses that sequencing depth was roughly uniform across donors. Clonal expansion, a later analysis showed, was greater in HLA-associated TCR beta chains than in equally common others.

The material sequenced was PBMCs. The TCR comes from a woman aged 18-29 years in good health and CMV-seronegative.

CDR3 sequence (DNA): TGTGCCAGTAGTAACCTGACTCGCGGGGGAGACACCGGGGAGCTGTTTTTT. As protein: CASSNLTRGGDTGELFF. The rearrangement links TRBV19 to TRBJ2-2; 7 nucleotides agree with TRBD2. The length of the CDR3 is 17 residues. The trim removed 4 bases at V and 3 bases at J, leaving 11 bases unmatched. Germline V CDR1 and CDR2: LNHDA, SQIVND (reference sequence).